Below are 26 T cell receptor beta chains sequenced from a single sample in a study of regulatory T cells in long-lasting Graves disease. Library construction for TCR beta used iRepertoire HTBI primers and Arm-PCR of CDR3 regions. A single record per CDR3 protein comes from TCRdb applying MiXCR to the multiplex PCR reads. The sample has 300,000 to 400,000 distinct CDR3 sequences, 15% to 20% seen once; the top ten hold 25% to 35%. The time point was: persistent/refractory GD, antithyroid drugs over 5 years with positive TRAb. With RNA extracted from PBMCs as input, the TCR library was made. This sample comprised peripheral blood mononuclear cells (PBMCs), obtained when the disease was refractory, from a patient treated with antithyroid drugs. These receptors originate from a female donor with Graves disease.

CDR3 in DNA: TGTGCCAGCAGCTTTCAGCCTCGAGGCAGGGGAACGGGCACAGATACGCAGTATTTT. Its translation is CASSFQPRGRGTGTDTQYF. The chain carries TRBV11-2 and TRBJ2-3; possible D gene TRBD1, 6 bases. Germline CDR1 and CDR2: SGHAT and FQNNGV. This CDR3 contains 19 residues. Trimming took 3 bases from V and 1 from J, leaving 23 bases between them.

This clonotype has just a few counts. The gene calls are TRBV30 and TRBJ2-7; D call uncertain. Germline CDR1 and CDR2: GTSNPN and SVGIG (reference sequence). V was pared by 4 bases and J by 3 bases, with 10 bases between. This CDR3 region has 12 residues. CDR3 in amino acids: CAWNLQNYEQYF. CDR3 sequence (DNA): TGTGCCTGGAATCTACAGAACTACGAGCAGTACTTC.

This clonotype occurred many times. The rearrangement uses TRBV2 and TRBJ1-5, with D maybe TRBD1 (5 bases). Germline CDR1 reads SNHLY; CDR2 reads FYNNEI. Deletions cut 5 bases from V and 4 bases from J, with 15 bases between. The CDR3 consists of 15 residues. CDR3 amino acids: CASSPQGPANQPQHF. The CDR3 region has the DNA TGTGCCAGCAGTCCTCAGGGTCCGGCAAATCAGCCCCAGCATTTT.

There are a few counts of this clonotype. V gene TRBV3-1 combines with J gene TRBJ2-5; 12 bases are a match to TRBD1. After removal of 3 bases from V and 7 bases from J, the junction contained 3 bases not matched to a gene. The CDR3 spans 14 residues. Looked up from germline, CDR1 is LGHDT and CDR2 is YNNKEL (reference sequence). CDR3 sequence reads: CASSQGQGALTQYF. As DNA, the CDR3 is TGTGCCAGCAGCCAGGGACAGGGGGCTTTGACCCAGTACTTC.

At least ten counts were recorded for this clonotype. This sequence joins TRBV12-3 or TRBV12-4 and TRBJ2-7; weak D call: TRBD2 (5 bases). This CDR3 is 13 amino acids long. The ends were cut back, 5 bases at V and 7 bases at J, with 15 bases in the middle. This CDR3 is CASSHDPGLEQYF. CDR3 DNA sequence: TGTGCCAGCAGTCACGACCCCGGACTTGAGCAGTACTTC.

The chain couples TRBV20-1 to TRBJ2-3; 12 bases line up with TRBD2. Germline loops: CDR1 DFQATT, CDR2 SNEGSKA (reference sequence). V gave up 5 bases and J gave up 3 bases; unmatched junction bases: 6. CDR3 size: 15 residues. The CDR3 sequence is CSASPTSGRTDTQYF. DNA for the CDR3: TGCAGTGCTTCGCCTACTAGCGGGAGGACAGATACGCAGTATTTT.

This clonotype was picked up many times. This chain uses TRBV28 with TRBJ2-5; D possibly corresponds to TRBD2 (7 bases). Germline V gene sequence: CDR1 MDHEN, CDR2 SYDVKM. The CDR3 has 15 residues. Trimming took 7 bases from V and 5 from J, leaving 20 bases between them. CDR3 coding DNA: TGTGCCAGCACCCCGCCCGGGGGGCAGGGGGAGACCCAGTACTTC. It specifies CASTPPGGQGETQYF.

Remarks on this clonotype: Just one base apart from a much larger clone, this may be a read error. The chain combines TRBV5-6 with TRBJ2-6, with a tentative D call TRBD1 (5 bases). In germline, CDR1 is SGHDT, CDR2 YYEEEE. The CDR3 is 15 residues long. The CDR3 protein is CASSLLNSGANVPTF. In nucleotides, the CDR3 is TGTGCCAGCAGCTTACTGAACTCTGGGGCCAACGTCCCGACTTTC.

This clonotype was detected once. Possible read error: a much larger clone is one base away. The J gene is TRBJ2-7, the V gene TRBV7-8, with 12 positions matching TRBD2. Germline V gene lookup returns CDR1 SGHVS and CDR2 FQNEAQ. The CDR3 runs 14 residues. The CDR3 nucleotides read TGTGCCAGCATCCAGACTAGCGGGAGTGCCGAGCGGTACTTC. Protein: CASIQTSGSAERYF. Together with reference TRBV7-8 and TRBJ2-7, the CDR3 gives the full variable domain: GAGVSQSPRYKVAKRGQDVALRCDPISGHVSLFWYQQALGQGPEFLTYFQNEAQLDKSGLPSDRFFAERPEGSVSTLKIQRTQQEDSAVYLCASIQTSGSAERYFGPGTRLTVT.

CDR3 nucleotide sequence: TGTGCCAGCAGCCTTGACAGGGGGCAGGGGCCCCTCCACTTT. It yields the protein CASSLDRGQGPLHF. This chain links TRBV7-3 with TRBJ1-6; 10 bases fit TRBD1. J was trimmed by 13 bases and V by 5 bases; bases with no gene match: 8. The CDR3 totals 14 residues. The germline V gene encodes CDR1 SGHTA and CDR2 FQGTGA.

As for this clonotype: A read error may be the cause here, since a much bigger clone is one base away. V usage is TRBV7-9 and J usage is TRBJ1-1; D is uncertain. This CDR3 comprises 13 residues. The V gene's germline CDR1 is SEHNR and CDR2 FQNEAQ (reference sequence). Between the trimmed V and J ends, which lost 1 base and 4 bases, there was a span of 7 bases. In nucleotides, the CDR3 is TGTGCCAGCAGCTTAGTAGAGGGCACTGAAGCTTTCTTT. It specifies CASSLVEGTEAFF.

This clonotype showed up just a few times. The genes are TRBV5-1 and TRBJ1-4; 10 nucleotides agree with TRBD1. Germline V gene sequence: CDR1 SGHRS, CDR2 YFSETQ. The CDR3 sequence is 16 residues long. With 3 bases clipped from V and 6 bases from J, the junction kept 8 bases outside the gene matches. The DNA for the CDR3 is TGCGCCAGCAGCTGGGGACAGGGGTCACACTATGAAAAACTGTTTTTT. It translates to CASSWGQGSHYEKLFF.

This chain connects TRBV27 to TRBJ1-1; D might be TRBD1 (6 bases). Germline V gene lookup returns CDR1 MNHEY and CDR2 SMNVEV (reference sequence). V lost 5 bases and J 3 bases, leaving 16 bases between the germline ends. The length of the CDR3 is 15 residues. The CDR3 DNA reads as TGTGCCAGCAGTCCCCTACAGGGATGGGACACTGAAGCTTTCTTT. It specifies CASSPLQGWDTEAFF.

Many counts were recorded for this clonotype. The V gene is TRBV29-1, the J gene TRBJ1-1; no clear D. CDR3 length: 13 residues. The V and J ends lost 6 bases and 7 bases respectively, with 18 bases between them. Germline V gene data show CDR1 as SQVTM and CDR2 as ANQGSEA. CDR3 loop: CSVESWEMNEAFF. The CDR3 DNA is TGCAGCGTCGAATCGTGGGAAATGAATGAAGCTTTCTTT.

The CDR3 region has the DNA TGTGCCAGCAGTTACCCGTCAGGGGGAGGGGACTATGGCTACACCTTC. Translation: CASSYPSGGGDYGYTF. The chain recombines TRBV6-9 with TRBJ1-2; TRBD1 matches 7 bases. The V segment lost 3 bases and the J segment 3 bases; nucleotides outside the gene matches: 10. The CDR3 loop spans 16 amino acids. Germline V lookup: CDR1 MNHGY, CDR2 SVAAGI.

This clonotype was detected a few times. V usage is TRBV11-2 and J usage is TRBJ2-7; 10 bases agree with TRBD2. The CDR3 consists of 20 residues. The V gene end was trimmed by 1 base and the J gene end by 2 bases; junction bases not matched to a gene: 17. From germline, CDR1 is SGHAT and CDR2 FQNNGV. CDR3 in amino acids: CASSLGRASGSIPPPYEQYF. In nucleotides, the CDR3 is TGTGCCAGCAGCTTAGGTCGGGCTAGCGGGAGCATACCTCCTCCCTACGAGCAGTACTTC.

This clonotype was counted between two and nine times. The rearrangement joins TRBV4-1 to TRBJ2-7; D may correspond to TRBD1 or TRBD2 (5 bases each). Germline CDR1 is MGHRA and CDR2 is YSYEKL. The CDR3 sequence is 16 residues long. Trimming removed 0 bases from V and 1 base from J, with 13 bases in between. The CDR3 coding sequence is TGCGCCAGCAGCCAAGAAATGGGACGGCTATCCTACGAGCAGTACTTC. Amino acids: CASSQEMGRLSYEQYF.

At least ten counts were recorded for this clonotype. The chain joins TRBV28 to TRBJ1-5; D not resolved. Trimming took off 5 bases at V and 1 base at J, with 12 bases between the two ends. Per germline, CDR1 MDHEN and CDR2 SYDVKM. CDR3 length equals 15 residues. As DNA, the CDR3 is TGTGCCAGCAGTCTTCCTCTAAGGAGCAATCAGCCCCAGCATTTT. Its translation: CASSLPLRSNQPQHF.

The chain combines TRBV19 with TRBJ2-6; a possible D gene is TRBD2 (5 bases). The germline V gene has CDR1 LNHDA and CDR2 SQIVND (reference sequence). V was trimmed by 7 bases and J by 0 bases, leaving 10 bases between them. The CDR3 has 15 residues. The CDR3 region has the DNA TGTGCCAGTACTTTTAGCGCCTCTGGGGCCAACGTCCTGACTTTC. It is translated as CASTFSASGANVLTF.

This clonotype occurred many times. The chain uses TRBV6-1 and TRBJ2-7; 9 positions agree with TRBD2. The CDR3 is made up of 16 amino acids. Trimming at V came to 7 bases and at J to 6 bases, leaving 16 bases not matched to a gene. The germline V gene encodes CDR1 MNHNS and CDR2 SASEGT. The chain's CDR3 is CASTPSGLAGLREQYF. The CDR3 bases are TGTGCCAGCACCCCGTCTGGGCTAGCGGGACTCCGCGAGCAGTACTTC.

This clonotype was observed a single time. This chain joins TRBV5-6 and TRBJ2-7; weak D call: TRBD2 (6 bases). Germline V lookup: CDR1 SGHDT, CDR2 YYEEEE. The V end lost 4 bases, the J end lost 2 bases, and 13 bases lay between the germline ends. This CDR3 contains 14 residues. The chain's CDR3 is CASSAPGLPYEQYF. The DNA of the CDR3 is TGTGCCAGCAGCGCGCCGGGACTTCCCTACGAGCAGTACTTC.

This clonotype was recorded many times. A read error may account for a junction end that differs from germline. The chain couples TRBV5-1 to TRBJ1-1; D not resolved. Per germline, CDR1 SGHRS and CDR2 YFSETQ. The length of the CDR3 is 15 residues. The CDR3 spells CASSLASGLNTEAFF. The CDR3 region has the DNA TGTGCCAGCAGCTTAGCTTCAGGATTGAACACTGAAGCTTTCTTT.

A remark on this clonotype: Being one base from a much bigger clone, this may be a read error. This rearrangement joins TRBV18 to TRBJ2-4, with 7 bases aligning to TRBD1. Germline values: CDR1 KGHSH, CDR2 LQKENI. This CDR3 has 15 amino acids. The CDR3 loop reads CASSQGQAAKNIQHF. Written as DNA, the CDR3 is TGTGCCAGCTCACAAGGACAGGCAGCCAAAAACATTCAGCACTTC.

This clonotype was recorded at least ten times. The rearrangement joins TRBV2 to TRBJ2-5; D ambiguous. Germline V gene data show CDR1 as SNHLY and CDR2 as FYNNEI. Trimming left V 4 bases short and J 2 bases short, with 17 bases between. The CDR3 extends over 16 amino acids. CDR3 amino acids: CASSVGAFHPQETQYF. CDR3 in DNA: TGTGCCAGCAGTGTTGGAGCTTTTCACCCTCAAGAGACCCAGTACTTC.

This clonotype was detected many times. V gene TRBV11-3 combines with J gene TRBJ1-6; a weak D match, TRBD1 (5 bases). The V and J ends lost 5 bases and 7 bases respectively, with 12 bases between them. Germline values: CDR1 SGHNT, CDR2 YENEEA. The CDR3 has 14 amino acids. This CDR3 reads CASSLGGRNSPLHF. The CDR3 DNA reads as TGTGCCAGCAGCCTCGGGGGTAGGAATTCACCCCTCCACTTT.

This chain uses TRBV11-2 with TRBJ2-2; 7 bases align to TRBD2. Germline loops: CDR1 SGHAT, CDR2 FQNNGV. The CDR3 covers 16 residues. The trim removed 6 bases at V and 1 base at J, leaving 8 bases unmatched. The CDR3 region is CASRKPGLKNTGELFF. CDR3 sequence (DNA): TGTGCCAGCAGAAAACCGGGACTAAAGAACACCGGGGAGCTGTTTTTT.